Shown below are 19 T cell receptor beta chains from a single sample sequenced in a study of blood T cell repertoires in COVID-19 (dated by TCRdb to 2018 to 2020). Library preparation was by the immunoSEQ multiplex PCR assay. Here the immuneACCESS table is served through TCRdb, limited to in-frame sequences with V and J called. Missing clones are a known gap in these copies; in checked studies unresolved V genes cover under half, and the rest lacks a known reason. This sample holds 200,000 or so clones; roughly 80% were observed only once. Together, the top ten hold about 1.3% of the sample. Sequencing was done on a sample of PBMCs or T cells enriched from blood (not recorded which). The receptors were sampled from a middle-aged woman with acute COVID-19.

This clone is a singleton in its sample. The genes are TRBV14 and TRBJ2-1; a weak D match, TRBD1 (6 bases). CDR3 length: 12 residues. Per the germline V gene, CDR1 is SGHDN and CDR2 is FVKESK. Trimming pared 0 bases from V and 12 bases from J, leaving 9 bases between. CDR3 in amino acids: CASSQDWGPQFF. The CDR3 DNA follows: TGTGCCAGCAGCCAAGACTGGGGGCCGCAGTTCTTC.

The V and J genes are TRBV5-1 and TRBJ1-4; D call uncertain. V gave up 5 bases and J gave up 2 bases, with 16 bases separating them. Germline-derived CDR1 and CDR2 are SGHRS and YFSETQ. The CDR3 has 16 amino acids. Here the CDR3 reads CASSLPGGLTNEKLFF. CDR3 coding DNA: TGCGCCAGCAGTTTGCCGGGTGGTTTGACTAATGAAAAACTGTTTTTT.

V usage is TRBV6-5 and J usage is TRBJ1-1; 10 nucleotides agree with TRBD1. CDR1 and CDR2 (germline): MNHEY, SVGAGI. The CDR3 consists of 12 residues. The V gene end was trimmed by 6 bases and the J gene end by 6 bases; junction bases not matched to a gene: 1. The DNA of the CDR3 is TGTGCCAGCAGGACAGGGGGCGCTGAAGCTTTCTTT. Residues: CASRTGGAEAFF.

In DNA form, the CDR3 reads TGTGCCAGCTGTGGGGACACCAACTATGGCTACACCTTC. It codes for CASCGDTNYGYTF. V is TRBV28 and J is TRBJ1-2, with TRBD1 as a possible D gene (6 bases). V was pared by 8 bases and J by 2 bases, with 12 bases between. The germline V gene has CDR1 MDHEN and CDR2 SYDVKM. The CDR3 is made up of 13 amino acids.

This chain uses TRBV7-2 with TRBJ2-7, with TRBD1 matching over 12 bases. With 5 bases clipped from V and 3 bases from J, the junction kept 5 bases outside the gene matches. Germline V gene data show CDR1 as SGHTA and CDR2 as FQGNSA. This CDR3 comprises 15 residues. The CDR3: CASSPGQGAYYEQYF. DNA of the CDR3: TGTGCCAGCAGCCCGGGACAGGGGGCTTACTACGAGCAGTACTTC.

The V gene is TRBV4-3, the J gene TRBJ2-2; a possible D gene is TRBD1 (5 bases). CDR3 size: 14 residues. The germline V gene has CDR1 LGHNA and CDR2 YSLEER. V shed 1 base and J shed 4 bases, with 7 bases lying between them. Here the CDR3 DNA reads TGCGCCAGCAGCCAAGCAGGGCGCACCGGGGAGCTGTTTTTT. Residues: CASSQAGRTGELFF.

The V gene is TRBV9, the J gene TRBJ2-1; 8 bases map to TRBD2. From germline, CDR1 is SGDLS and CDR2 YYNGEE. The CDR3 sequence is 15 residues long. The trim removed 3 bases at V and 2 bases at J, leaving 4 bases unmatched. The CDR3 nucleotides are TGTGCCAGCAGCGAGACTAGCGCCACCTACAATGAGCAGTTCTTC. Translating it yields CASSETSATYNEQFF.

The V and J genes are TRBV7-2 and TRBJ1-1; D is undetermined. The CDR3 contains 15 residues. Germline values: CDR1 SGHTA, CDR2 FQGNSA. V was pared by 6 bases and J by 1 base, with 15 bases between. CDR3 nucleotide sequence: TGTGCCAGCAGGCAAGACATTCTCACGAACACTGAAGCTTTCTTT. This codes for CASRQDILTNTEAFF.

The CDR3 nucleotides are TGTGCCAGCAGCCCGACAGGTCCTCGTACGCAGTATTTT. Its protein is CASSPTGPRTQYF. V and J are TRBV7-3 and TRBJ2-3; tentative D call: TRBD1 (6 bases). Germline V gives CDR1 SGHTA, CDR2 FQGTGA. Trimming took 5 bases from V and 8 from J, leaving 14 bases between them. This CDR3 contains 13 residues.

J is TRBJ1-1 and V is TRBV9; D is possibly TRBD1 (6 bases). CDR3 length equals 14 residues. The germline V gene has CDR1 SGDLS and CDR2 YYNGEE. V dropped 4 bases and J dropped 0 bases, with 10 bases sitting between them. The CDR3 bases are TGTGCCAGCAGCATCAAGGGGGTGAACACTGAAGCTTTCTTT. It encodes CASSIKGVNTEAFF.

The V and J genes are TRBV21-1 and TRBJ2-7; TRBD1, the table's D call, was not compared with the DNA. TRBV21-1 is a pseudogene segment. The CDR3 sequence is 13 residues long. CDR3 nucleotides: TGTGCCAGCAGCGGACAGGGTATTCACGAGCAGTACTTC. This gives the protein CASSGQGIHEQYF.

CDR3 in DNA: TGTGCCAGCAGCAAGACAGGATACCAAGAGACCCAGTACTTC. Amino acids: CASSKTGYQETQYF. The rearrangement links TRBV4-2 to TRBJ2-5; tentatively, D is TRBD1 (6 bases). Trimming pared 5 bases from V and 0 bases from J, leaving 10 bases between. This CDR3 is 14 amino acids long. Per the germline V gene, CDR1 is LGHNA and CDR2 is YNFKEQ.

The chain joins TRBV13 to TRBJ2-2; 10 nucleotides match TRBD2. Germline V gene sequence: CDR1 PRHDT, CDR2 FYEKMQ (reference sequence). The CDR3 runs 14 residues. Unmatched junction bases numbered 1, after V lost 2 bases and J lost 7 bases. The DNA for the CDR3 is TGTGCCAGCAGCTTACTAGCGGGAGTCGGGGAGCTGTTTTTT. It encodes CASSLLAGVGELFF.

This chain uses TRBV19 with TRBJ2-7, with 11 bases fitting TRBD2. This CDR3 is 15 amino acids long. Germline CDR1 LNHDA, CDR2 SQIVND (reference sequence). The ends lost 7 bases at V and 0 bases at J; junction bases unmatched: 5. The CDR3 region is CASTKTSGSSYEQYF. DNA of the CDR3: TGTGCCAGTACTAAAACTAGCGGGAGCTCCTACGAGCAGTACTTC.

The V gene is TRBV7-8, the J gene TRBJ2-1; 12 bases map to TRBD2. Trimming removed 5 bases from V and 8 bases from J; junction bases left unmatched: 7. There are 15 residues in the CDR3. Germline values: CDR1 SGHVS, CDR2 FQNEAQ. CDR3 sequence: CASSLSSGRVDEQFF. The CDR3 DNA sequence: TGTGCCAGCAGCCTATCTAGCGGGAGGGTCGATGAGCAGTTCTTC.

This rearrangement joins TRBV30 to TRBJ1-4; 9 bases match TRBD1. Trimming removed 0 bases from V and 5 bases from J; junction bases left unmatched: 4. The germline gives CDR1 GTSNPN, CDR2 SVGIG (reference sequence). The CDR3 runs 15 residues. The CDR3 DNA follows: TGTGCCTGGAGTGTAGATGGGACAGGGAATGAAAAACTGTTTTTT. This sequence encodes CAWSVDGTGNEKLFF.

This clone was picked up one time. The V and J genes are TRBV18 and TRBJ2-2; D call uncertain. Trimming removed 3 bases at V and 4 bases at J, with 6 bases between. The CDR3 extends over 13 amino acids. The germline V gene has CDR1 KGHSH and CDR2 LQKENI. The CDR3 region is CASSPGSTGELFF. The CDR3 DNA sequence: TGTGCCAGCTCACCCGGTTCCACCGGGGAGCTGTTTTTT.

In its sample, this clone was seen a few times. This rearrangement joins TRBV3-1 (or the pseudogene TRBV3-2) to TRBJ2-5; the D gene is possibly TRBD1 (5 bases). Germline V gives CDR1 LGHDT, CDR2 YNNKEL (reference sequence). V gave up 4 bases and J gave up 3 bases, with 12 bases separating them. This CDR3 is built from 14 residues. CDR3 sequence: CASSLSGLEETQYF. In DNA, the CDR3 is TGTGCCAGCAGCCTCTCAGGGCTCGAAGAGACCCAGTACTTC.

This chain links TRBV6-5 with TRBJ2-3; D unclear. The CDR3 runs to 12 residues. From germline, CDR1 is MNHEY and CDR2 SVGAGI. V dropped 8 bases and J dropped 2 bases, with 8 bases sitting between them. CDR3 nucleotide sequence: TGTGCCAGCCAAGAACACACAGATACGCAGTATTTT. Translating gives CASQEHTDTQYF.